This T cell receptor beta chain was identified during a study of tumor and adjacent non-tumor tissue in lung cancer. Study context: Histology: 11 to 13 adenocarcinoma, a couple of squamous cell carcinoma, 1 small cell lung cancer. Study observations and caveats: Normal lung showed higher cumulative top 100 clone frequency than tumor.

TCRbeta libraries were built with three rounds of nested PCR, modified from ARM-PCR. Via MiXCR, TCRdb re-called the multiplex PCR reads, giving one row per CDR3 protein. The sample lists under 85,000 distinct CDR3 sequences, around 76% seen once, with under 40% in the top ten. RNA was extracted from bulk tissue without any cell sorting. The normal lung tissue was taken more than 3 cm from the tumor edge. Regarding this clonotype: Its specificity is unknown. A read error may produce the germline difference seen at one junction end.

Sequences were obtained from distant non-tumor lung tissue. This receptor was obtained from a man in his 70s with non-small cell lung cancer.

CDR3: CASSPPEGICTEALF. CDR3 bases: TGTGCCAGCAGCCCCCCTGAGGGGATTTGCACTGAAGCTTTGTTT. V usage is TRBV11-2 and J usage is TRBJ1-1; the D gene is possibly TRBD1 (5 bases). The CDR3 consists of 15 residues. Germline values: CDR1 SGHAT, CDR2 FQNNGV.